Below, 10 T cell receptor beta chains from the same sample are listed, as sequenced in a study of T cell responses to AZD1222 COVID-19 vaccine. Assay: immunoSEQ multiplex PCR; the TCRdb copy retains only in-frame clones and omits some. The sample lists some 130,000 clones, 93% occurring once. Sequenced material: peripheral blood, taken on day 0 of AZD1222 vaccination. The receptors were gathered from an adult in good health.

The chain recombines TRBV29-1 with TRBJ2-2, with TRBD2 matching over 8 bases. The V and J ends lost 6 bases and 2 bases, in that order; junction bases with no gene match: 5. The CDR3 length is 14 residues. The germline V gene encodes CDR1 SQVTM and CDR2 ANQGSEA. The CDR3 region is CSVGRAPNTGELFF. The CDR3 nucleotides read TGCAGCGTCGGGAGGGCCCCAAACACCGGGGAGCTGTTTTTT.

The chain uses TRBV10-3 and TRBJ1-2, with a possible D match to TRBD1 (6 bases). V lost 8 bases to trimming and J lost 8 bases, with 21 bases between them. The CDR3 length is 14 residues. Germline V gene sequence: CDR1 ENHRY, CDR2 SYGVKD. CDR3 amino acids: CAIFDARGARGYTF. In nucleotides, the CDR3 is TGTGCCATCTTTGATGCAAGGGGGGCTAGGGGCTACACCTTC.

CDR3 loop: CASSTPRGIDYNEQFF. DNA for the CDR3: TGTGCCAGTAGTACCCCGCGGGGGATAGACTACAATGAGCAGTTCTTC. The gene calls are TRBV19 and TRBJ2-1, with 7 bases that match TRBD2. Germline V CDR1 and CDR2: LNHDA, SQIVND (reference sequence). V dropped 4 bases and J dropped 3; count of bases not matched to a gene: 9. This CDR3 has 16 amino acids.

The chain carries TRBV25-1 and TRBJ1-4; D might be TRBD1 (5 bases). V dropped 2 bases and J dropped 8 bases, with 9 bases sitting between them. This CDR3 region has 13 residues. CDR1 and CDR2 (germline): MGHDK, SYGVNS. The CDR3 loop reads CASSENYREKLFF. The CDR3 region has the DNA TGTGCCAGCAGTGAAAATTACAGGGAAAAACTGTTTTTT.

This chain connects TRBV19 to TRBJ2-5; 10 bases are a match to TRBD2. This CDR3 region has 13 residues. The germline V gene has CDR1 LNHDA and CDR2 SQIVND (reference sequence). Trimming took 7 bases from V and 4 from J; bases not matched to a gene: 3. CDR3 in amino acids: CASKREGRETQYF. CDR3 DNA sequence: TGTGCCAGTAAGCGGGAGGGGCGAGAGACCCAGTACTTC.

V gene TRBV2 combines with J gene TRBJ1-2; D remains unclear. The CDR3 extends over 13 amino acids. V was pared by 3 bases and J by 7 bases, with 12 bases between. Per the germline V gene, CDR1 is SNHLY and CDR2 is FYNNEI. The CDR3 loop reads CASSDGGGSGYTF. CDR3 DNA sequence: TGTGCCAGCAGTGACGGAGGTGGGTCTGGCTACACCTTC.

The J gene is TRBJ2-5, the V gene TRBV30; TRBD1 might be the D (5 bases). The V end was cut by 2 bases, the J end by 6 bases, with 13 bases between. This CDR3 region has 13 residues. Germline lookup yields CDR1 GTSNPN and CDR2 SVGIG (reference sequence). The CDR3 here is CAWSQGQIKTQYF. CDR3 bases: TGTGCCTGGAGTCAGGGTCAGATAAAGACCCAGTACTTC.

The chain combines TRBV6-5 with TRBJ2-7; D remains unclear. CDR1 and CDR2 from the germline V gene are MNHEY and SVGAGI. The CDR3 consists of 12 residues. Trimming took 6 bases from V and 1 from J, leaving 7 bases between them. The CDR3 DNA reads TGTGCCAGCAGCGTAGGGTCCTACGAGCAGTACTTC. Its protein is CASSVGSYEQYF.

DNA for the CDR3: TGTGCCAGTAAGAACACCGATGGCTACACCTTC. Translating it yields CASKNTDGYTF. This chain uses TRBV19 with TRBJ1-2; no firm D call. The CDR3 runs 11 residues. Germline values: CDR1 LNHDA, CDR2 SQIVND (reference sequence). V shed 7 bases and J shed 6 bases, with 9 bases lying between them. The full variable domain, with the rest looked up from reference TRBV19 and TRBJ1-2, is DGGITQSPKYLFRKEGQNVTLSCEQNLNHDAMYWYRQDPGQGLRLIYYSQIVNDFQKGDIAEGYSVSREKKESFPLTVTSAQKNPTAFYLCASKNTDGYTFGSGTRLTVV.

The V gene is TRBV20-1, the J gene TRBJ2-1, with no clear D. V lost 3 bases to trimming and J lost 3 bases, with 21 bases between them. Germline assignment: CDR1 DFQATT and CDR2 SNEGSKA (reference sequence). The CDR3 length is 17 residues. This chain's CDR3 is CSASRCAADKCYNEQFF. The CDR3 bases are TGCAGTGCTAGTAGATGTGCGGCAGACAAATGCTACAATGAGCAGTTCTTC.